Listed below are T cell receptor beta chains from one sample, sequenced in a study of metastatic and nonmetastatic thyroid tumors. TCRdb recomputed clones from the PCR reads via MiXCR. The sample lists approximately 86,000 clones, around 13% occurring once. Sample: tumor tissue. The receptors originated from a female donor with papillary thyroid cancer or a benign thyroid nodule (not recorded which). Some clones in this sample may be carry-over from other donors' samples. The CDR3 runs from the conserved cysteine through the conserved F or W. D genes are given only for firm matches. A clone size is listed for some rows: how often the clone was seen (once, few, many), or a class if it is expanded.

cdr3_nt: TGTGCCAGCAGTCCACCCGGATTATACAATGAGCAGTTCTTC
cdr3_aa: CASSPPGLYNEQFF
v_call: TRBV6-1
clone_size: few
d_call: .
j_call: TRBJ2-1

cdr3_nt: TGTGCCAGCAGTGGGGACAGGGGAGATACGCAGTATTTT
cdr3_aa: CASSGDRGDTQYF
v_call: TRBV2
clone_size: many
d_call: TRBD1
j_call: TRBJ2-3

cdr3_nt: TGTGCCAGCAGTTATGGTGGCAACAGGGGGTTGCTGTCCTACGAGCAGTACTTC
cdr3_aa: CASSYGGNRGLLSYEQYF
v_call: TRBV6-6
clone_size: many
d_call: TRBD1
j_call: TRBJ2-7

cdr3_nt: TGCAGTGCTAGAAATCCCCGGCAGAGCAGAGATACGCAGTATTTT
cdr3_aa: CSARNPRQSRDTQYF
v_call: TRBV20-1
clone_size: few
d_call: .
j_call: TRBJ2-3

cdr3_nt: TGTGCCAGCAGCTTGTTTGGGGACACTGGCTACGAGCAGTACTTC
cdr3_aa: CASSLFGDTGYEQYF
v_call: TRBV5-6
clone_size: many
d_call: .
j_call: TRBJ2-7

cdr3_nt: TGTGCCAGCAGTTACTCTAGCGGGAGTGATTACGAGCAGTACTTC
cdr3_aa: CASSYSSGSDYEQYF
v_call: TRBV6-2/TRBV6-3
clone_size: many
d_call: TRBD2
j_call: TRBJ2-7

cdr3_nt: TGTGCCAGCAGTTTAGGTTGTTATGGCCACACCTTC
cdr3_aa: CASSLGCYGHTF
v_call: TRBV12-3/TRBV12-4
clone_size: few
d_call: .
j_call: TRBJ1-2

cdr3_nt: TGCAGTGCTCGAACCGGAGAGACCCAGTACTTC
cdr3_aa: CSARTGETQYF
v_call: TRBV20-1
clone_size: many
d_call: .
j_call: TRBJ2-5

cdr3_nt: TGCAGTGCTAGAGATCATTGGACTAGTGAGTCCTACGAGCAGTACTTC
cdr3_aa: CSARDHWTSESYEQYF
v_call: TRBV20-1
clone_size: many
d_call: TRBD2
j_call: TRBJ2-7

cdr3_nt: TGTGCCAGCAGCCCTCCGGCGGACTACGAGCAGTACTTC
cdr3_aa: CASSPPADYEQYF
v_call: TRBV28
clone_size: many
d_call: .
j_call: TRBJ2-7

cdr3_nt: TGTGCCAGTAGTATAGGCAGGGGGGTGGAGACCCAGTACTTC
cdr3_aa: CASSIGRGVETQYF
v_call: TRBV19
clone_size: many
d_call: .
j_call: TRBJ2-5

cdr3_nt: TGTGCCATCAGTGAGTCGCCGCGGACAAAACGGTACGAGCAGTACTTC
cdr3_aa: CAISESPRTKRYEQYF
v_call: TRBV10-3
clone_size: many
d_call: .
j_call: TRBJ2-7

cdr3_nt: TGCGCCAGCAGCCAAGATCTGGGGGGAAGAGGTCAGCCCCAGCATTTT
cdr3_aa: CASSQDLGGRGQPQHF
v_call: TRBV4-1
clone_size: many
d_call: .
j_call: TRBJ1-5

cdr3_nt: TGCGCCAGCAGTGACCCCACCGGTCGGGAGACCCAGTACTTC
cdr3_aa: CASSDPTGRETQYF
v_call: TRBV10-2
clone_size: many
d_call: .
j_call: TRBJ2-5

cdr3_nt: TGTGCCAGCATTGGGACGGATCAAGAGACCAAGTACTTC
cdr3_aa: CASIGTDQETKYF
v_call: TRBV2
clone_size: .
d_call: .
j_call: TRBJ2-5

cdr3_nt: TGTGCCAGCAGCGATACAGGGGCAGGAAATTTCTTT
cdr3_aa: CASSDTGAGNFF
v_call: TRBV9
clone_size: .
d_call: TRBD1
j_call: TRBJ1-1

cdr3_nt: TGTGCCAGCAGTGAGCCCCTGGGCAGGGTGGGTCAGCCCCAGCATTTT
cdr3_aa: CASSEPLGRVGQPQHF
v_call: TRBV6-4
clone_size: many
d_call: .
j_call: TRBJ1-5

cdr3_nt: TGCAGTGCTACCAGACTATCGGGAGGAAATGGAGAGACCCAGTACTTC
cdr3_aa: CSATRLSGGNGETQYF
v_call: TRBV20-1
clone_size: once
d_call: TRBD2
j_call: TRBJ2-5

cdr3_nt: TGTGCCAGCAGCTCCGCCTGGGCGGGAGGGGCAGATACGCAGTATTTT
cdr3_aa: CASSSAWAGGADTQYF
v_call: TRBV7-2
clone_size: many
d_call: TRBD2
j_call: TRBJ2-3

cdr3_nt: TGTGCCAGCAGCCGGCCCACTAGTCCCTTCTACGAGCAGTACTTC
cdr3_aa: CASSRPTSPFYEQYF
v_call: TRBV28
clone_size: many
d_call: .
j_call: TRBJ2-7

cdr3_nt: TGTGCCAGCAGGGGGGGGAACTATGGCTACACCTTC
cdr3_aa: CASRGGNYGYTF
v_call: TRBV2
clone_size: many
d_call: .
j_call: TRBJ1-2

cdr3_nt: TGTGCCAGCTCACCAGCCGGGTGGGTATCCCAAGAGACCCAGTACTTC
cdr3_aa: CASSPAGWVSQETQYF
v_call: TRBV18
clone_size: .
d_call: .
j_call: TRBJ2-5

cdr3_nt: TGTGCCAGCAGTCAGGGGGCGCGGGGACAAGGTTGGGAGACCCAGTACTTC
cdr3_aa: CASSQGARGQGWETQYF
v_call: TRBV27
clone_size: many
d_call: TRBD1
j_call: TRBJ2-5

cdr3_nt: TGCAGTGCCAGGGGTACTACTTTGAAAAACATTCAGTACTTC
cdr3_aa: CSARGTTLKNIQYF
v_call: TRBV20-1
clone_size: many
d_call: .
j_call: TRBJ2-4

cdr3_nt: TGTGCCAGCAGCTTAAAGGGCGGGGCGGCTGAAGCTTTCTTT
cdr3_aa: CASSLKGGAAEAFF
v_call: TRBV7-3
clone_size: many
d_call: .
j_call: TRBJ1-1

cdr3_nt: TGTGCCAGCAGTCTGACAGGGGGTATGAAGACCCAGTACTTC
cdr3_aa: CASSLTGGMKTQYF
v_call: TRBV28
clone_size: many
d_call: TRBD1
j_call: TRBJ2-5

cdr3_nt: TGCAGTGCTGGGGACAGAATGGGGACTGAAGCTTTCTTT
cdr3_aa: CSAGDRMGTEAFF
v_call: TRBV20-1
clone_size: many
d_call: TRBD1
j_call: TRBJ1-1

cdr3_nt: TGCAGTGCTAGGGGAGCAGAGGGTAAAACTGAAGCTTTCTTT
cdr3_aa: CSARGAEGKTEAFF
v_call: TRBV20-1
clone_size: many
d_call: .
j_call: TRBJ1-1